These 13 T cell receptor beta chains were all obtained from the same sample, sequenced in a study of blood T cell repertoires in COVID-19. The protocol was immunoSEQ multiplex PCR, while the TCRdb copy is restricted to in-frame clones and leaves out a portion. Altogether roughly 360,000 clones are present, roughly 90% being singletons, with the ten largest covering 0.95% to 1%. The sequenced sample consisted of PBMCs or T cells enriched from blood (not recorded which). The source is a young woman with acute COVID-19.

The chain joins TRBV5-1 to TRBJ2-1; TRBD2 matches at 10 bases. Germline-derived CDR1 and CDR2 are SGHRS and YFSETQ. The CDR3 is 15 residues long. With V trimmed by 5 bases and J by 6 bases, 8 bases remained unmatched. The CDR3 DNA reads TGCGCCAGCAGTAGGACTAGCGGTTCCCTCAATGAGCAGTTCTTC. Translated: CASSRTSGSLNEQFF.

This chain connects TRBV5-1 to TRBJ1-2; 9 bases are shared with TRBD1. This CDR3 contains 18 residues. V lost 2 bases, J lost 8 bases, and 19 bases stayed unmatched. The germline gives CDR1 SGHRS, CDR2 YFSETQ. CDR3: CASSFRPGQGLEFGGYTF. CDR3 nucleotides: TGCGCCAGCAGCTTCCGTCCGGGACAGGGATTAGAGTTTGGGGGCTACACCTTC.

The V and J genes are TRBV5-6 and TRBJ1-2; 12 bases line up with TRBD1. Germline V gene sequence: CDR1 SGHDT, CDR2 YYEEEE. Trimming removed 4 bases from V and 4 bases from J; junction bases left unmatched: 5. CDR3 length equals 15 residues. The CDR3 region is CASSTGQGAGYGYTF. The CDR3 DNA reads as TGTGCCAGCAGCACGGGACAGGGGGCCGGCTATGGCTACACCTTC. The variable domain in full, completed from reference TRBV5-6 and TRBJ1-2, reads DAGVTQSPTHLIKTRGQQVTLRCSPKSGHDTVSWYQQALGQGPQFIFQYYEEEERQRGNFPDRFSGHQFPNYSSELNVNALLLGDSALYLCASSTGQGAGYGYTFGSGTRLTVV.

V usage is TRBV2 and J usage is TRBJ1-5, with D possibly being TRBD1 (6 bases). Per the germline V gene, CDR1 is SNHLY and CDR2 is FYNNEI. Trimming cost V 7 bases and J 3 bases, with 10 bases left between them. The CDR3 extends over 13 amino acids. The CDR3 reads CASTGGLNQPQHF. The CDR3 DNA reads TGTGCCAGCACGGGGGGCCTCAATCAGCCCCAGCATTTT.

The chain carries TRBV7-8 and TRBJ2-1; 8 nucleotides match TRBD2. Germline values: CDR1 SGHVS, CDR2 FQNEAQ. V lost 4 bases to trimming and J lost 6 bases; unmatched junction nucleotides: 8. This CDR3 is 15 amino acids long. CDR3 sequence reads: CASSSPKRGSNEQFF. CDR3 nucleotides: TGTGCCAGCAGCTCGCCTAAGCGGGGGTCCAATGAGCAGTTCTTC.

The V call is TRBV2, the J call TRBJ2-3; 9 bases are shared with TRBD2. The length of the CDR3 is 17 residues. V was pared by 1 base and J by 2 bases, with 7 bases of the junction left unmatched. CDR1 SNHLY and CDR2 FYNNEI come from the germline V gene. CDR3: CASSEGRSSGATDTQYF. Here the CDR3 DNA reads TGTGCCAGCAGTGAAGGGAGATCTAGCGGGGCCACAGATACGCAGTATTTT.

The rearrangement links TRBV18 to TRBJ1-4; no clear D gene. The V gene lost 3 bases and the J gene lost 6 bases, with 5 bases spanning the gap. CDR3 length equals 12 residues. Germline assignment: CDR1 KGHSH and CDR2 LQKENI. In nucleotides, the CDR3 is TGTGCCAGCTCACCGCCAGATGAAAAACTGTTTTTT. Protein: CASSPPDEKLFF. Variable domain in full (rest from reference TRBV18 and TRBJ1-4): NAGVMQNPRHLVRRRGQEARLRCSPMKGHSHVYWYRQLPEEGLKFMVYLQKENIIDESGMPKERFSAEFPKEGPSILRIQQVVRGDSAAYFCASSPPDEKLFFGSGTQLSVL.

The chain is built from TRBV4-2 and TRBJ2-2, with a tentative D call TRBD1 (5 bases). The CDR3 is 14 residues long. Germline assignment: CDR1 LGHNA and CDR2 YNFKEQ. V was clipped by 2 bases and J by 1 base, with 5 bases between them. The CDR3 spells CASSQQGNTGELFF. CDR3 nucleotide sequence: TGTGCCAGCAGCCAACAGGGGAACACCGGGGAGCTGTTTTTT.

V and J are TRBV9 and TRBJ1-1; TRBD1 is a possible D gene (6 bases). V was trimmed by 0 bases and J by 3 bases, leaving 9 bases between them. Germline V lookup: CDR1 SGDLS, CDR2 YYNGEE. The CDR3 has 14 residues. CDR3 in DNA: TGTGCCAGCAGCGTAGAGGGACATTACACTGAAGCTTTCTTT. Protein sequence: CASSVEGHYTEAFF.

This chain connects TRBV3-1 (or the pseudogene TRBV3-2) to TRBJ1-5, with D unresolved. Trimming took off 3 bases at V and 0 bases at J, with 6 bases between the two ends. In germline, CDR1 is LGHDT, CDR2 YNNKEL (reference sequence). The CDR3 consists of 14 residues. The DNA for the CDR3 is TGTGCCAGCAGCCACGGGGATAGCAATCAGCCCCAGCATTTT. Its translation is CASSHGDSNQPQHF.

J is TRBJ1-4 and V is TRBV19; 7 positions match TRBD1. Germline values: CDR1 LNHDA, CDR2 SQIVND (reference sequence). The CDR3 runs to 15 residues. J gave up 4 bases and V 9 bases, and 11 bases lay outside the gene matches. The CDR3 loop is CASTQRGQINEKLFF. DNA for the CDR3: TGTGCCAGCACCCAACGGGGACAGATTAATGAAAAACTGTTTTTT.

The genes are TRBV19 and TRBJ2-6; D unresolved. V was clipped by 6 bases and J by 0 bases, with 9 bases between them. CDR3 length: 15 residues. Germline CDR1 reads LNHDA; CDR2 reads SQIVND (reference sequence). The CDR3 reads CASSHTFSGANVLTF. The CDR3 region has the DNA TGTGCCAGTAGCCACACGTTCTCTGGGGCCAACGTCCTGACTTTC.

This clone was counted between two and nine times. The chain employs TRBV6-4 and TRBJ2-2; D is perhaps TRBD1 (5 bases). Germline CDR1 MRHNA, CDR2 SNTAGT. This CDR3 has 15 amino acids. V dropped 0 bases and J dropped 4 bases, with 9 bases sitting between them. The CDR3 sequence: CASSDSGAATGELFF. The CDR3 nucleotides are TGTGCCAGCAGTGACTCTGGGGCAGCCACCGGGGAGCTGTTTTTT.